Described below is a single TCR beta chain sequence and its context. CDR1 and CDR2 from the germline V gene are SEHNR and FQNEAQ (reference sequence). Trimming cost V 5 bases and J 3 bases; bases outside gene matches: 6. CDR3 length: 14 amino acids. This entry belongs to a study of blood T cells in healthy people across ages. For the second PCR, which ran for roughly 6 to 12 cycles, a sample-barcoded 5' primer and a J-beta primer mix were used. TCRdb itself ran the 5' RACE reads through MiXCR, one entry per CDR3 protein. The repertoire holds some 1,800,000 distinct CDR3 sequences, with roughly 43% as singletons.

Sequencing was carried out using blood. The chain couples TRBV7-9 to TRBJ2-5; 7 bases line up with TRBD1. This TCR was sampled from a human donor in good health. The chain's CDR3 is CASSGRGQEETQYF. CDR3 DNA: TGTGCCAGCAGCGGACGCGGACAGGAAGAGACCCAGTACTTC.